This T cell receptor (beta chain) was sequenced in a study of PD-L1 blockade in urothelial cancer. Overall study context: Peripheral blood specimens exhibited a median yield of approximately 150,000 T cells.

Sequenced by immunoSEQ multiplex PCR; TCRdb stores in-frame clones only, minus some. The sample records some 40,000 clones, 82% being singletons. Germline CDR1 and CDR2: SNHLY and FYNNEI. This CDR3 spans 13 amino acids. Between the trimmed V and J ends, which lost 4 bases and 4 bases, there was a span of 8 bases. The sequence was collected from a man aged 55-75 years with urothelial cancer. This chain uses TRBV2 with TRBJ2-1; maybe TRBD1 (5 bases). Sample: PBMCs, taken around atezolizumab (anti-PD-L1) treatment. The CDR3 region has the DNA TGTGCCAGCAGTGGACAGATATACAATGAGCAGTTCTTC. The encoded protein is CASSGQIYNEQFF.